The sample holds many counts of the clone carrying this T cell receptor (beta chain). The antigen remains undetermined. Template switching with 5'RACE generated the TCR cDNA and added a universal primer site and UMIs. TCRdb re-derived calls from the 5' RACE reads in MiXCR, one entry per CDR3 protein. The sample holds about 320,000 distinct CDR3 sequences, 3.5% to 4.5% seen once. This entry is derived from a study of T cells after yellow fever vaccination. Study-level points and caveats: A small share of clonotypes appeared in both CD4 and CD8 compartments.

This CDR3 has 14 amino acids. Germline CDR1 MNHNY, CDR2 SVGAGI (reference sequence). Trimming stripped 5 bases from V and 0 bases from J, with 8 bases between. The rearrangement links TRBV6-6 to TRBJ1-5; D might be TRBD1 (6 bases). The clonotype originates from a man aged 18 to 30 who received the YFV17D yellow fever vaccine. Specimen: PBMCs, collected 15 days after the yellow fever booster vaccination. CDR3 protein: CASSTTGSNQPQHF. The CDR3 DNA is TGTGCCAGCAGTACGACAGGTAGCAATCAGCCCCAGCATTTT.